This is a list of T cell receptor beta chains from one sample in a study of T cell repertoires in cytomegalovirus infection. TCRdb called the reads again in MiXCR, with one record for every CDR3 protein. This repertoire shows 150,000 to 200,000 distinct CDR3 sequences, 13% to 15% found once; its top ten account for 25% to 30%. Sequencing input: PBMCs. These TCRs come from a human donor in good health (CMV status not recorded). Some clones in this sample may be carry-over from other donors' samples. Each CDR3 is given with its conserved first and last residue. The D gene is left open where the match is weak. Where a row states a size, it is once, few, many or the class of an expanded clone; other rows omit it.

TRBV20-1,TRBJ1-3,-,-,CSASDRLGNTIYF,TGCAGTGCTAGTGACCGCCTTGGAAACACCATATATTTT
TRBV20-1,TRBJ1-1,-,-,CSASAIPIMNTEAFF,TGCAGTGCTAGTGCGATCCCGATCATGAACACTGAAGCTTTCTTT
TRBV7-8,TRBJ2-3,many,-,CASVPGVARGDTQYF,TGTGCCAGCGTCCCCGGGGTAGCGCGAGGAGATACGCAGTATTTT
TRBV5-1,TRBJ2-3,few,TRBD1,CASSMDRTSTDTQYF,TGCGCCAGCAGCATGGACAGGACCAGCACAGATACGCAGTATTTT
TRBV7-2,TRBJ2-5,many,-,CASSLSPGLGETQYF,TGTGCCAGCAGCTTAAGCCCGGGGTTGGGGGAGACCCAGTACTTC
TRBV20-1,TRBJ2-3,-,TRBD2,CSARNTRGSDTDTQYF,TGCAGTGCTAGAAATACACGCGGGAGCGACACAGATACGCAGTATTTT
TRBV10-3,TRBJ2-1,many,TRBD1,CAISESWQGDHNEQFF,TGTGCCATCAGTGAGTCGTGGCAGGGGGACCACAATGAGCAGTTCTTC
TRBV7-9,TRBJ2-3,few,TRBD1,CASSPGQGYTDTQYF,TGTGCCAGCAGCCCCGGACAGGGTTACACAGATACGCAGTATTTT
TRBV20-1,TRBJ2-7,many,TRBD1,CSAKDRGYEQYF,TGCAGTGCTAAGGACAGGGGCTACGAGCAGTACTTC
TRBV10-3,TRBJ2-7,many,TRBD2,CATREGYEQYF,TGTGCCACCAGGGAGGGCTACGAGCAGTACTTC
TRBV6-2/TRBV6-3,TRBJ1-1,-,-,CASSQRPGVNTEAFF,TGTGCCAGCAGTCAAAGACCAGGAGTGAACACTGAAGCTTTCTTT
TRBV7-2,TRBJ2-7,many,-,CASSKPSYEQYF,TGTGCCAGCAGCAAACCCTCTTACGAGCAGTACTTC
TRBV20-1,TRBJ1-1,-,-,CSAPYRPRREAFF,TGCAGTGCCCCTTATAGACCTCGCCGGGAAGCTTTCTTT
TRBV29-1,TRBJ1-1,many,-,CSAPSVTEAFF,TGCAGCGCCCCCTCCGTCACTGAAGCTTTCTTT
TRBV7-6,TRBJ2-2,few,TRBD1,CASAPYPGTESTGELFF,TGTGCCAGCGCCCCTTACCCCGGGACAGAATCCACCGGGGAGCTGTTTTTT
TRBV10-3,TRBJ2-7,-,-,CAISKSRALTDEQYF,TGTGCCATCAGTAAATCCCGGGCCTTAACGGACGAGCAGTACTTC
TRBV12-3/TRBV12-4,TRBJ2-4,many,-,CASSFRLAAKNIQYF,TGTGCCAGCAGTTTTAGGCTTGCCGCCAAAAACATTCAGTACTTC
TRBV7-2,TRBJ1-2,-,-,CASSLGGPKNYGYTF,TGTGCCAGCAGCTTAGGGGGACCGAAAAACTATGGCTACACCTTC
TRBV5-1,TRBJ2-1,-,-,CASSLVAGADNEQFF,TGCGCCAGCAGCTTGGTTGCGGGCGCTGACAATGAGCAGTTCTTC
TRBV4-1,TRBJ1-1,-,-,CASSQVRQGNTEAFF,TGCGCCAGCAGCCAAGTCAGGCAGGGGAACACTGAAGCTTTCTTT
TRBV30,TRBJ2-1,once,TRBD2,CAWSRRGSYNEQFF,TGTGCCTGGAGTAGGCGGGGGTCCTACAATGAGCAGTTCTTC
TRBV2,TRBJ1-1,few,-,CATREGEVNTEAFF,TGTGCCACAAGGGAGGGCGAAGTGAACACTGAAGCTTTCTTT